The subject of this entry is one T cell receptor (beta chain). Patients were all untreated before their thyroid surgery. These data originate in a study of metastatic and nonmetastatic thyroid tumors. Study-wide context: Across blood and tumor or nodule tissue, repertoires from malignant and benign thyroid patients were compared with one another.

Methods used by the authors: A classifier for distant metastasis in papillary thyroid cancer was constructed using CDR3 differences observed across clinicopathological groups. Through MiXCR, TCRdb re-clonotyped the PCR reads. TCRdb, not the authors, supplied the V and J calls. The sample has 15,000 to 20,000 clones; 30% to 40% are singletons. The sequence was obtained from a female donor with papillary thyroid cancer or a benign thyroid nodule (not recorded which). Some clones in this sample may be carry-over from other donors' samples. Sequenced: tumor tissue.

CDR3 amino acids: CASSLSKYEQYF. The DNA of the CDR3 is TGTGCCAGCAGTTTGTCCAAATACGAGCAGTACTTC. V usage is TRBV28 and J usage is TRBJ2-7, with D hard to call. Deletions cut 3 bases from V and 4 bases from J, with 7 bases between. Germline CDR1 reads MDHEN; CDR2 reads SYDVKM. The CDR3 consists of 12 residues.